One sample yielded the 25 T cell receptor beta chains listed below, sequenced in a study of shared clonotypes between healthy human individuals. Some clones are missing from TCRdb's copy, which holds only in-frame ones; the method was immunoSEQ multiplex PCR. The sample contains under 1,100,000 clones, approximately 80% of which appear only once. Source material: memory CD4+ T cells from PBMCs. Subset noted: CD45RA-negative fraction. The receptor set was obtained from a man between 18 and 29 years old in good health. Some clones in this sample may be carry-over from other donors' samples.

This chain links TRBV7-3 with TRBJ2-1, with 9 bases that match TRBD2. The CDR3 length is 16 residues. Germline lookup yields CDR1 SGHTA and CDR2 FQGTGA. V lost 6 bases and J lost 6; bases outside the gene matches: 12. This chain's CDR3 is CASSFNSGTSTNEQFF. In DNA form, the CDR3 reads TGTGCCAGCAGTTTTAACTCCGGGACTAGCACCAATGAGCAGTTCTTC.

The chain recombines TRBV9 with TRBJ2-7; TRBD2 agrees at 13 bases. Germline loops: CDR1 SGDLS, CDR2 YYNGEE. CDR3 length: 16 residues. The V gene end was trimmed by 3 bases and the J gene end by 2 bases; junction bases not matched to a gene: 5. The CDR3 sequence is CASSATGTSGAYEQYF. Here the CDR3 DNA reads TGTGCCAGCAGCGCCACCGGGACTAGCGGGGCCTACGAGCAGTACTTC. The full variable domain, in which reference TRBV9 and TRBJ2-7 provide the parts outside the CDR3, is DSGVTQTPKHLITATGQRVTLRCSPRSGDLSVYWYQQSLDQGLQFLIQYYNGEERAKGNILERFSAQQFPDLHSELNLSSLELGDSALYFCASSATGTSGAYEQYFGPGTRLTVT.

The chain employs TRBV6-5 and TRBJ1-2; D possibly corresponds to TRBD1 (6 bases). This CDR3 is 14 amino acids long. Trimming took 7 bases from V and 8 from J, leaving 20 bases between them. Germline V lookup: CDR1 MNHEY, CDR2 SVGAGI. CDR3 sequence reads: CASTVMLGAQGYTF. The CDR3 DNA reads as TGTGCCAGCACAGTAATGCTGGGGGCGCAGGGCTACACCTTC.

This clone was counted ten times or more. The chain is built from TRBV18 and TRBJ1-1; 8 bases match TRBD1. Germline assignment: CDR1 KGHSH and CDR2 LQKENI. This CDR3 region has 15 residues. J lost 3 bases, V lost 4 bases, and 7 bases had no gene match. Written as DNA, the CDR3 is TGTGCCAGCTCACTCTCATACAGGGGGGACACTGAAGCTTTCTTT. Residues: CASSLSYRGDTEAFF. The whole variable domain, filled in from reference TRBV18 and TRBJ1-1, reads NAGVMQNPRHLVRRRGQEARLRCSPMKGHSHVYWYRQLPEEGLKFMVYLQKENIIDESGMPKERFSAEFPKEGPSILRIQQVVRGDSAAYFCASSLSYRGDTEAFFGQGTRLTVV.

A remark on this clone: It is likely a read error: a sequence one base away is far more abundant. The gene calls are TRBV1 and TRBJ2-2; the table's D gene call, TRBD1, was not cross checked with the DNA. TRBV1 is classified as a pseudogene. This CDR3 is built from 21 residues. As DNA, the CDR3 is TGCACCGGCAGCCAATCTTCCGCCGGGACAGGGGGGAAAACGAACACCGGGGAGCTGTTTTTT. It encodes CTGSQSSAGTGGKTNTGELFF.

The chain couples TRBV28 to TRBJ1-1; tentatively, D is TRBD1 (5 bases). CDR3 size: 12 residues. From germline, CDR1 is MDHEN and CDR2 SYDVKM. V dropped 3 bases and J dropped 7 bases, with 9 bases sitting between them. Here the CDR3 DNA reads TGTGCCAGCAGTTTGAGGGGAGTTGAAGCTTTCTTT. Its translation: CASSLRGVEAFF.

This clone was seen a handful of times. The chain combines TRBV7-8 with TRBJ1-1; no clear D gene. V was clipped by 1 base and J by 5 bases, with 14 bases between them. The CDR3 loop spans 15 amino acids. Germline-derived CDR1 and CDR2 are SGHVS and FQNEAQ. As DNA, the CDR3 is TGTGCCAGCAGCTTAGTAAACCGGGAAACGACTGAAGCTTTCTTT. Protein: CASSLVNRETTEAFF.

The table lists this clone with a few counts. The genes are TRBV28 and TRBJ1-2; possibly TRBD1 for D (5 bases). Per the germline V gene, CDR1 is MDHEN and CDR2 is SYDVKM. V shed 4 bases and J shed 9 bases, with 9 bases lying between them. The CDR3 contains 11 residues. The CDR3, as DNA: TGTGCCAGCAGTTCTCGACAGAGCTACACCTTC. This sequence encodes CASSSRQSYTF.

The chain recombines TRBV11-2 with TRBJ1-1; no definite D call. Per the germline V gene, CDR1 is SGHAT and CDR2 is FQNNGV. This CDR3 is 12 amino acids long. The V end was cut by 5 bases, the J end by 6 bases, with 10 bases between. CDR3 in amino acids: CASSPRDSEAFF. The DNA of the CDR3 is TGTGCCAGCAGCCCTAGGGATTCTGAAGCTTTCTTT.

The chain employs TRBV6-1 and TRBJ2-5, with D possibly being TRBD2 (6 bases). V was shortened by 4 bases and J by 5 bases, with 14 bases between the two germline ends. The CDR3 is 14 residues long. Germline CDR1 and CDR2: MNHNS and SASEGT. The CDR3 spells CASSVRGATETQYF. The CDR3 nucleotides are TGTGCCAGCAGTGTGCGGGGCGCAACGGAGACCCAGTACTTC.

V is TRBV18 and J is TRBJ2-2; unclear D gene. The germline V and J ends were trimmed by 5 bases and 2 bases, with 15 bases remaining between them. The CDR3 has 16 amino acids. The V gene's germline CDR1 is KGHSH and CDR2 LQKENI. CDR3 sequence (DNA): TGTGCCAGCTCAACGACGCCAGGCCTTAACACCGGGGAGCTGTTTTTT. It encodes CASSTTPGLNTGELFF.

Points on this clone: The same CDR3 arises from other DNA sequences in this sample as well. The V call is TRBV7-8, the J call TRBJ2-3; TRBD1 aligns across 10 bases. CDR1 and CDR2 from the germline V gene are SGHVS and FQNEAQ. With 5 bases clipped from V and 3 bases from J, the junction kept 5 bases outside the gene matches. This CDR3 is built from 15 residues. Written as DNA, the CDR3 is TGTGCCAGCAGCCCGGGACAGGGGTTGACAGATACGCAGTATTTT. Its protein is CASSPGQGLTDTQYF.

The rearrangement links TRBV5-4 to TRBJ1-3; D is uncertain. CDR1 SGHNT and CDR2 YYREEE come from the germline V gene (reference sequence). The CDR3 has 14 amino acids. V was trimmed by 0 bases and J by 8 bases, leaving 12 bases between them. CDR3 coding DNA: TGTGCCAGCAGCTTGGGTCAGATGCAAGACACCATATATTTT. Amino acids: CASSLGQMQDTIYF. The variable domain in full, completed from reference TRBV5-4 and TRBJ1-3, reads ETGVTQSPTHLIKTRGQQVTLRCSSQSGHNTVSWYQQALGQGPQFIFQYYREEENGRGNFPPRFSGLQFPNYSSELNVNALELDDSALYLCASSLGQMQDTIYFGEGSWLTVV.

The CDR3: CASSSTTSARLNEQFF. CDR3 coding DNA: TGTGCCAGCAGTTCCACTACTAGCGCCAGACTCAATGAGCAGTTCTTC. The chain combines TRBV28 with TRBJ2-1, with 7 positions matching TRBD2. Unmatched junction bases numbered 12, after V lost 4 bases and J lost 6 bases. CDR1 and CDR2 (germline): MDHEN, SYDVKM. This CDR3 is built from 16 residues.

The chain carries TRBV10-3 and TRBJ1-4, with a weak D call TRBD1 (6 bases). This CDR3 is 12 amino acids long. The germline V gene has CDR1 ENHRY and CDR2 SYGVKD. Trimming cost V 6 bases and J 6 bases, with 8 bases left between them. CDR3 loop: CAIRGGDEKLFF. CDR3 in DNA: TGTGCCATCAGAGGGGGGGATGAAAAACTGTTTTTT.

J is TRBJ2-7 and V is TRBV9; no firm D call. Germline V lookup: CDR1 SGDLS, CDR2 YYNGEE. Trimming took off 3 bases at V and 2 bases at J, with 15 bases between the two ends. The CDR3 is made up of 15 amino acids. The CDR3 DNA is TGTGCCAGCAGCGCCGGTGGCGGAATGGCCTACGAGCAGTACTTC. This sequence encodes CASSAGGGMAYEQYF.

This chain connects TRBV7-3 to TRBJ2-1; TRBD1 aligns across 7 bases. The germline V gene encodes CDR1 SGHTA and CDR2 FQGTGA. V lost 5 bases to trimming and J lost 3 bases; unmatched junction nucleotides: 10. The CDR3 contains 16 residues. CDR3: CASSPRQGQVYNEQFF. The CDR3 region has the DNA TGTGCCAGCAGCCCCCGACAGGGCCAGGTCTACAATGAGCAGTTCTTC.

Here the CDR3 DNA reads TGTGCCAGCAGCCAGACAGGGGAATCTAACTATGGCTACACCTTC. This sequence encodes CASSQTGESNYGYTF. The chain combines TRBV7-8 with TRBJ1-2; the match to TRBD1 covers 8 bases. CDR1 SGHVS and CDR2 FQNEAQ come from the germline V gene. V trimming: 5 bases; J trimming: 0 bases; junction bases outside the gene matches: 5. The CDR3 runs to 15 residues.

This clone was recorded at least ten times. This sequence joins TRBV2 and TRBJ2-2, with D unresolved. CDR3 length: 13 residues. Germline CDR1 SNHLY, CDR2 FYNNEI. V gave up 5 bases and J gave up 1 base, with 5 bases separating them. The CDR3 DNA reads TGTGCCAGCAGTCCACGGAACACCGGGGAGCTGTTTTTT. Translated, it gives CASSPRNTGELFF.

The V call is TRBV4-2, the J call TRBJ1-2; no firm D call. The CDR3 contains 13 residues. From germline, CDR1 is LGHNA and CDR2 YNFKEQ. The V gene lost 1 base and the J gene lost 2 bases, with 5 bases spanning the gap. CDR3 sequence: CASSQGGNYGYTF. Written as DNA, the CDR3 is TGTGCCAGCAGCCAAGGAGGGAACTATGGCTACACCTTC.

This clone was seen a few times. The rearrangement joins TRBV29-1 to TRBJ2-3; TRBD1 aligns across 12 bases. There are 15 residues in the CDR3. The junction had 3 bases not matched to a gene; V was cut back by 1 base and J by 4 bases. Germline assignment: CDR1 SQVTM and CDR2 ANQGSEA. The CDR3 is CSVEGGQGAADTQYF. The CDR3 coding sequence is TGCAGCGTTGAAGGGGGACAGGGGGCGGCAGATACGCAGTATTTT.

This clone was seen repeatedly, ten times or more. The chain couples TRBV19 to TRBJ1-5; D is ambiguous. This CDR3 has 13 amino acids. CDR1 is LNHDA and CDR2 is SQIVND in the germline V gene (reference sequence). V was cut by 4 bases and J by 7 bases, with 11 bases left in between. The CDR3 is CASSKGGGQPQHF. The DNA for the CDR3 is TGTGCCAGTAGTAAGGGAGGAGGGCAGCCCCAGCATTTT.

The CDR3 DNA reads TGCGCCAGCAGCCCCGGGACAACCAACTACGAGCAGTACTTC. This translates into CASSPGTTNYEQYF. The rearrangement links TRBV5-1 to TRBJ2-7, with a weak D call TRBD1 (6 bases). Germline-derived CDR1 and CDR2 are SGHRS and YFSETQ. This CDR3 is 14 amino acids long. The V gene lost 4 bases and the J gene lost 3 bases, with 14 bases spanning the gap.

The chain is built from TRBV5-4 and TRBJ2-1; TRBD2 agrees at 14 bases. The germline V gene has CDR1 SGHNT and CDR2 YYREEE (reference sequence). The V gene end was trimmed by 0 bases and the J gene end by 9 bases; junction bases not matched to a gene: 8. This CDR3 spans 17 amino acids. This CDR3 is CASSLGLAGGPVGEQFF. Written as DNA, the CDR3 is TGTGCCAGCAGCTTGGGACTAGCGGGAGGGCCAGTGGGTGAGCAGTTCTTC.

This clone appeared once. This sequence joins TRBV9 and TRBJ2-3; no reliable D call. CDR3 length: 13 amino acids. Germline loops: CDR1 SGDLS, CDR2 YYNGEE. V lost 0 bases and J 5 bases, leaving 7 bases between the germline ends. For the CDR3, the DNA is TGTGCCAGCAGCGTAGCTGACGGAGATACGCAGTATTTT. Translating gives CASSVADGDTQYF.